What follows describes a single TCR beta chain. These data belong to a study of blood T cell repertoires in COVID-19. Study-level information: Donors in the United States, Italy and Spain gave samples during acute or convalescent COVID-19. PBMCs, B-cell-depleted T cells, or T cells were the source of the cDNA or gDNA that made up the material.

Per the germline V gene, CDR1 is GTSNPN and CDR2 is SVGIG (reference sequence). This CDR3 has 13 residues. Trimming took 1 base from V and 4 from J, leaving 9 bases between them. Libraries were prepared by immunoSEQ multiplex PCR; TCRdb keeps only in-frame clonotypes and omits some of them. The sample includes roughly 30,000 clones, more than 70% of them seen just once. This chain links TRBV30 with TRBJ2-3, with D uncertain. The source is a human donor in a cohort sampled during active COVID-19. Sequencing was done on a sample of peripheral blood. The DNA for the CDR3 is TGTGCCTGGAGTGGAGTCCACGCAGATACGCAGTATTTT. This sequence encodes CAWSGVHADTQYF.